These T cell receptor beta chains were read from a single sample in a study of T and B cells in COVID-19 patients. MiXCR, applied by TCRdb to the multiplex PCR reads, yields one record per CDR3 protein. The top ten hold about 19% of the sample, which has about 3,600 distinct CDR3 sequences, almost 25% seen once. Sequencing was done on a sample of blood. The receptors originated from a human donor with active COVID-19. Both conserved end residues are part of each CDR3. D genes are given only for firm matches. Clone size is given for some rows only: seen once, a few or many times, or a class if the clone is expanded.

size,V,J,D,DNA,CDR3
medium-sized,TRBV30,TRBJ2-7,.,TGTGCCGGGAATACAGGACCCGAGCAGTACTTC,CAGNTGPEQYF
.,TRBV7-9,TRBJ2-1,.,TGTGCCAGCAGCTTAAGGGAAGGGGCCGCAATTGAGCAGTTCTTC,CASSLREGAAIEQFF
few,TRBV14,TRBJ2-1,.,TGTGCCAGCAGCCAGGACTGGGACCGGAGCTCCTACAATGAGCAGTTCTTC,CASSQDWDRSSYNEQFF
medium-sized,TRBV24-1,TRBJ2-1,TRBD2,TGTGCCACCAGTGATCCCGTAAACCCCGGGACTAGCGGATTAAGCTCCTACAATGAGCAGTTCTTC,CATSDPVNPGTSGLSSYNEQFF
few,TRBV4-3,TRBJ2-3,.,TGCGCCAGCAGCCAAGATCTATCGGAGGGAGATACGCAGTATTTT,CASSQDLSEGDTQYF
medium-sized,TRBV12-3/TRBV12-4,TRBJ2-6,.,TGTGCCAGCGGACAGGCGGGGGCTGGGGCCAACGTCCTGACTTTC,CASGQAGAGANVLTF
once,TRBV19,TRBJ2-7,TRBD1,TGTGCCACCGGACAGGGGGCCTACGAGCAGTACTTC,CATGQGAYEQYF
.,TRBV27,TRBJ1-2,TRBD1,TGTGCCAGCAGTCCGCCAGGGGGCGTAGGAAGCTATGGCTACACCTTC,CASSPPGGVGSYGYTF
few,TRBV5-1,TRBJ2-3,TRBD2,TGCGCCAGCAGCTTGGATGCTAGCGGGGGGGCTACAGATACGCAGTATTTT,CASSLDASGGATDTQYF
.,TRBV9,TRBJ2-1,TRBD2,TGTGCCAGCAGCTCCCCGGGAGGGGACCGACAGAACAATGAGCAGTTCTTC,CASSSPGGDRQNNEQFF
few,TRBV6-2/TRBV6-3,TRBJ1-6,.,TGTGCCAGCAATAATATCGCCGGGGGAAATTCACCCCTCCACTTT,CASNNIAGGNSPLHF
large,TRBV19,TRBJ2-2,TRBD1,TGTGCCAGTAGTGCCGGGACAGGGTTCCTCGCCGGGGAGCTGTTTTTT,CASSAGTGFLAGELFF
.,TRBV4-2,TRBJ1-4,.,TGTGCCAGCAGCCAAGAGGGTGAAAAACTGTTTTTT,CASSQEGEKLFF
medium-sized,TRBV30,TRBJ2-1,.,TGTGCCTGGAGTCCACGGGACTCGGGACAGTTCTTC,CAWSPRDSGQFF
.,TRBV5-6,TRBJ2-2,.,TGTGCCAGCAGCTGGGAACAGGGTAGGGGGACCGGGGAGCTGTTTTTT,CASSWEQGRGTGELFF
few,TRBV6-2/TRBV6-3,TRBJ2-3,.,TGTGCCAGCAGTTACGCGCGGGGGCTGGGCACAGATACGCAGTATTTT,CASSYARGLGTDTQYF